This paragraph covers one T cell receptor (beta chain) sequence. This sample is drawn from a study of blood T cells in healthy people across ages. With a J-beta primer mix and a sample-barcoded 5' primer, a second PCR ran 7 to 11 cycles. TCRdb reanalysed the 5' RACE reads using MiXCR and keeps one entry per CDR3 protein. This sample has around 990,000 distinct CDR3 sequences, with 35% to 40% found just once. The CDR3 has 12 amino acids. Germline CDR1 and CDR2: DFQATT and SNEGSKA (reference sequence). The ends were cut back, 4 bases at V and 11 bases at J, with 17 bases in the middle. The V gene is TRBV20-1, the J gene TRBJ1-1; the D is unclear. Sequencing was performed on blood. This receptor was obtained from a man between 18 and 29 years old in good health. CDR3 protein: CSATGGTVWAFF. CDR3 in DNA: TGCAGTGCTACAGGAGGAACTGTGTGGGCTTTCTTT.